The 25 T cell receptor beta chains presented below share a single source sample, sequenced in a study of tumor-infiltrating lymphocytes in localized non-small cell lung cancer. Sequenced by immunoSEQ multiplex PCR; TCRdb stores in-frame clones only, minus some. The sample lists 6,000 or so clones; over 60% were seen once. The sample comprised lung tumor tissue. Receptors originate from a human donor with non-small cell lung cancer.

This chain connects TRBV11-2 to TRBJ2-5; 9 bases agree with TRBD2. This CDR3 has 16 amino acids. Germline CDR1 is SGHAT and CDR2 is FQNNGV. Trimming removed 1 base from V and 2 bases from J; junction bases left unmatched: 5. The CDR3 sequence: CASSLGISGGQETQYF. CDR3 bases: TGTGCCAGCAGCTTAGGGATAAGCGGGGGGCAAGAGACCCAGTACTTC. Variable domain in full (rest from reference TRBV11-2 and TRBJ2-5): EAGVAQSPRYKIIEKRQSVAFWCNPISGHATLYWYQQILGQGPKLLIQFQNNGVVDDSQLPKDRFSAERLKGVDSTLKIQPAKLEDSAVYLCASSLGISGGQETQYFGPGTRLLVL.

This sequence joins TRBV29-1 and TRBJ2-2, with D unclear. The CDR3 contains 14 residues. With 4 bases removed from V and 2 bases from J, the gap between germline ends came to 11 bases. In germline, CDR1 is SQVTM, CDR2 ANQGSEA. CDR3 sequence reads: CSVVSNLNTGELFF. CDR3 coding DNA: TGCAGCGTTGTGTCGAACCTAAACACCGGGGAGCTGTTTTTT.

The V call is TRBV12-5, the J call TRBJ1-1; 7 bases match TRBD1. J lost 4 bases, V lost 5 bases, and 7 bases had no gene match. Germline V gives CDR1 LGHNT, CDR2 FRNRAP. CDR3 length equals 14 residues. In DNA form, the CDR3 reads TGTGCTAGTGGTCTCAGACAGGGCGCCACTGAAGCTTTCTTT. Residues: CASGLRQGATEAFF.

This chain uses TRBV5-1 with TRBJ2-7; possible D gene TRBD2, 6 bases. Per the germline V gene, CDR1 is SGHRS and CDR2 is YFSETQ. The CDR3 spans 15 residues. V dropped 8 bases and J dropped 1 base, with 19 bases sitting between them. This CDR3 is CASNKGGGDSYEQYF. The CDR3 coding sequence is TGCGCCAGTAACAAGGGAGGAGGGGATTCCTACGAGCAGTACTTC.

This clone was counted a single time. This chain uses TRBV10-1 with TRBJ2-7; D not certain. CDR3 length: 13 residues. Germline values: CDR1 WNHNN, CDR2 SYGVQD (reference sequence). Trimming took off 0 bases at V and 3 bases at J, with 6 bases between the two ends. The CDR3 nucleotides are TGCGCCAGCAGTGAGTCCGGCGGCTACGAGCAGTACTTC. Translation gives CASSESGGYEQYF.

The chain recombines TRBV7-2 with TRBJ2-1; 8 bases line up with TRBD2. Germline V gene sequence: CDR1 SGHTA, CDR2 FQGNSA. The length of the CDR3 is 14 residues. Trimming at V came to 1 base and at J to 6 bases, leaving 2 bases not matched to a gene. CDR3 amino acids: CASSLGSGVNEQFF. The CDR3 coding sequence is TGTGCCAGCAGCTTAGGTAGCGGGGTCAATGAGCAGTTCTTC.

The chain carries TRBV5-6 and TRBJ2-3; 9 bases match TRBD2. Germline assignment: CDR1 SGHDT and CDR2 YYEEEE. This CDR3 is 16 amino acids long. V was pared by 2 bases and J by 2 bases, with 6 bases of the junction left unmatched. The CDR3 region has the DNA TGTGCCAGCAGCTTTTCCCCTAGCGGGATCACAGATACGCAGTATTTT. This gives the protein CASSFSPSGITDTQYF.

This clone was counted only a few times. The J gene is TRBJ1-2, the V gene TRBV29-1; D remains ambiguous. Deletions cut 4 bases from V and 0 bases from J, with 12 bases between. CDR3 length: 14 residues. Per germline, CDR1 SQVTM and CDR2 ANQGSEA. This CDR3 reads CSVVVGTANYGYTF. CDR3 bases: TGCAGCGTTGTCGTAGGAACAGCTAACTATGGCTACACCTTC. The entire variable domain, with the rest obtained from reference TRBV29-1 and TRBJ1-2, is as follows: SAVISQKPSRDICQRGTSLTIQCQVDSQVTMMFWYRQQPGQSLTLIATANQGSEATYESGFVIDKFPISRPNLTFSTLTVSNMSPEDSSIYLCSVVVGTANYGYTFGSGTRLTVV.

J is TRBJ2-3 and V is TRBV5-6, with TRBD2 matching 11 bases. The CDR3 totals 16 residues. Germline V lookup: CDR1 SGHDT, CDR2 YYEEEE. V lost 4 bases and J lost 4; bases outside the gene matches: 8. CDR3 DNA: TGTGCCAGCAGCCCCTTAGCGGGGGGGCCTTCAGATACGCAGTATTTT. It specifies CASSPLAGGPSDTQYF.

The chain combines TRBV30 with TRBJ2-5; 7 positions agree with TRBD1. The CDR3 has 15 residues. The germline CDR1 and CDR2 sequences are GTSNPN and SVGIG (reference sequence). J gave up 4 bases and V 3 bases, and 11 bases lay outside the gene matches. The CDR3 loop reads CAWRPPDRVRETQYF. In nucleotides, the CDR3 is TGTGCCTGGAGGCCCCCAGACAGGGTTCGAGAGACCCAGTACTTC.

This chain joins TRBV9 and TRBJ1-1; TRBD1 is a possible D gene (5 bases). The CDR3 is 15 amino acids. V lost 0 bases and J 3 bases, leaving 12 bases between the germline ends. Germline V CDR1 and CDR2: SGDLS, YYNGEE. CDR3: CASSVGPGRDTEAFF. The CDR3 DNA follows: TGTGCCAGCAGCGTAGGACCAGGGCGCGACACTGAAGCTTTCTTT.

The V and J genes are TRBV5-4 and TRBJ1-1; D gene uncertain. The ends were cut back, 4 bases at V and 1 base at J, with 11 bases in the middle. Germline CDR1 SGHNT, CDR2 YYREEE (reference sequence). This CDR3 is 14 amino acids long. Here the CDR3 DNA reads TGTGCCAGCAGCCCCCCGGACCGGAACACTGAAGCTTTCTTT. Translated, it gives CASSPPDRNTEAFF.

CDR3 region: CASRSGTGSYEQYF. The CDR3 nucleotides are TGTGCCAGCAGATCCGGGACAGGGTCCTACGAGCAGTACTTC. The V gene is TRBV6-5, the J gene TRBJ2-7; 9 nucleotides agree with TRBD1. Germline V gives CDR1 MNHEY, CDR2 SVGAGI. J lost 1 base, V lost 6 bases, and 4 bases had no gene match. The CDR3 totals 14 residues.

This clone has just a few counts. The chain uses TRBV7-2 and TRBJ1-1; D call uncertain. The CDR3 contains 13 residues. The V end lost 2 bases, the J end lost 1 base, and 5 bases lay between the germline ends. CDR1 and CDR2 (germline): SGHTA, FQGNSA. DNA of the CDR3: TGTGCCAGCAGCTTATATGAGAACACTGAAGCTTTCTTT. This translates into CASSLYENTEAFF.

V is TRBV29-1 and J is TRBJ2-1, with D uncertain. Per germline, CDR1 SQVTM and CDR2 ANQGSEA. V lost 4 bases and J 0 bases, leaving 7 bases between the germline ends. This CDR3 contains 13 residues. The DNA of the CDR3 is TGCAGCGTTGTATTGAGCTCCTACAATGAGCAGTTCTTC. This codes for CSVVLSSYNEQFF.

This rearrangement joins TRBV5-4 to TRBJ1-1; 10 bases are a match to TRBD1. The CDR3 is 16 residues long. The trim removed 2 bases at V and 6 bases at J, leaving 10 bases unmatched. Germline CDR1 is SGHNT and CDR2 is YYREEE (reference sequence). CDR3 nucleotide sequence: TGTGCCAGCAGCTTCCGGGACAGGGGAGGGGTCGCTGAAGCTTTCTTT. Translation gives CASSFRDRGGVAEAFF.

V and J are TRBV7-2 and TRBJ2-1; no clear D. Trimming stripped 1 base from V and 7 bases from J, with 5 bases between. There are 12 residues in the CDR3. CDR1 is SGHTA and CDR2 is FQGNSA in the germline V gene. CDR3 sequence: CASSLERNEQFF. In DNA, the CDR3 is TGTGCCAGCAGCTTAGAACGGAATGAGCAGTTCTTC.

The chain joins TRBV30 to TRBJ2-3; D is perhaps TRBD1 or TRBD2 (5 bases each). Germline CDR1 GTSNPN, CDR2 SVGIG (reference sequence). Trimming cost V 2 bases and J 1 base, with 13 bases left between them. The CDR3 runs 15 residues. CDR3 sequence: CAWSLGVSGTDTQYF. DNA of the CDR3: TGTGCCTGGAGTCTGGGGGTTAGCGGCACAGATACGCAGTATTTT.

This CDR3 is CASSQSGQGVKTGELFF. The CDR3 DNA reads TGCGCCAGCAGTCAATCGGGTCAGGGGGTGAAGACCGGGGAGCTGTTTTTT. The V and J genes are TRBV23-1 and TRBJ2-2, with 7 nucleotides matching TRBD1. TRBV23-1 is known as an ORF, though its function is uncertain. The V gene end was trimmed by 0 bases and the J gene end by 5 bases; junction bases not matched to a gene: 9. The CDR3 totals 17 residues.

This rearrangement joins TRBV6-6 to TRBJ1-6, with D hard to call. The CDR3 runs to 13 residues. The germline V gene has CDR1 MNHNY and CDR2 SVGAGI (reference sequence). V was trimmed by 6 bases and J by 7 bases, leaving 10 bases between them. In nucleotides, the CDR3 is TGTGCCAGCAGGCATAAACAGAATTCACCCCTCCACTTT. Translated: CASRHKQNSPLHF.

The gene calls are TRBV6-1 and TRBJ1-5; the D is unclear. V was clipped by 3 bases and J by 3 bases, with 12 bases between them. Per the germline V gene, CDR1 is MNHNS and CDR2 is SASEGT. This CDR3 region has 15 residues. CDR3 protein: CASSESGFPNQPQHF. For the CDR3, the DNA is TGTGCCAGCAGTGAGTCGGGGTTCCCCAATCAGCCCCAGCATTTT.

This clone was counted a single time. The chain is built from TRBV5-4 and TRBJ1-1; 8 nucleotides match TRBD1. Germline values: CDR1 SGHNT, CDR2 YYREEE (reference sequence). V shed 4 bases and J 5 bases; nucleotides not matched to a gene: 10. The CDR3 is 15 amino acids. The DNA for the CDR3 is TGTGCCAGCAGCACTCGACAGGGGATCTTGACTGAAGCTTTCTTT. Its protein product is CASSTRQGILTEAFF.

The table lists this clone with a few counts. This chain connects TRBV9 to TRBJ1-4; 10 bases match TRBD1. Germline CDR1 reads SGDLS; CDR2 reads YYNGEE. V lost 3 bases, J lost 8 bases, and 7 bases stayed unmatched. The CDR3 is 15 residues long. The CDR3 reads CASSGGGTGAEKLFF. The CDR3 coding sequence is TGTGCCAGCAGCGGCGGCGGGACAGGGGCGGAAAAACTGTTTTTT.

The rearrangement links TRBV10-3 to TRBJ2-7, with D uncertain. The germline V gene has CDR1 ENHRY and CDR2 SYGVKD. Deletions cut 6 bases from V and 4 bases from J, with 7 bases between. CDR3 length: 11 amino acids. CDR3 protein: CAISADYEQYF. The CDR3 DNA sequence: TGTGCCATCAGCGCGGATTACGAGCAGTACTTC.

The chain links TRBV6-6 to TRBJ2-5; 7 nucleotides align to TRBD1. The germline V gene encodes CDR1 MNHNY and CDR2 SVGAGI (reference sequence). The CDR3 consists of 14 residues. The V gene end was trimmed by 3 bases and the J gene end by 3 bases; junction bases not matched to a gene: 4. The CDR3 bases are TGTGCCAGCAGTTATGCCGGGACAGAAGAGACCCAGTACTTC. This encodes CASSYAGTEETQYF.